This T cell receptor (beta chain) was documented in a study of T cell changes during pregnancy in multiple sclerosis. Germline CDR1 and CDR2: SGDLS and YYNGEE. Losses at the gene ends were 4 bases for V and 8 bases for J; bases not matched to a gene: 14. The CDR3 extends over 16 amino acids. Assay: immunoSEQ multiplex PCR; the TCRdb copy retains only in-frame clones and omits some. The sample lists around 29,000 clones, under 90% occurring once. This chain joins TRBV9 and TRBJ2-1; 8 positions match TRBD1. The sample was CD8+ T cells from peripheral blood mononuclear cells, taken after pregnancy. The receptor comes from a female donor with multiple sclerosis, enrolled in a pregnancy study. The CDR3 coding sequence is TGTGCCAGCAGCTTTTCCCCCGGGACAGGATTAGATGAGCAGTTCTTC. Its protein product is CASSFSPGTGLDEQFF.